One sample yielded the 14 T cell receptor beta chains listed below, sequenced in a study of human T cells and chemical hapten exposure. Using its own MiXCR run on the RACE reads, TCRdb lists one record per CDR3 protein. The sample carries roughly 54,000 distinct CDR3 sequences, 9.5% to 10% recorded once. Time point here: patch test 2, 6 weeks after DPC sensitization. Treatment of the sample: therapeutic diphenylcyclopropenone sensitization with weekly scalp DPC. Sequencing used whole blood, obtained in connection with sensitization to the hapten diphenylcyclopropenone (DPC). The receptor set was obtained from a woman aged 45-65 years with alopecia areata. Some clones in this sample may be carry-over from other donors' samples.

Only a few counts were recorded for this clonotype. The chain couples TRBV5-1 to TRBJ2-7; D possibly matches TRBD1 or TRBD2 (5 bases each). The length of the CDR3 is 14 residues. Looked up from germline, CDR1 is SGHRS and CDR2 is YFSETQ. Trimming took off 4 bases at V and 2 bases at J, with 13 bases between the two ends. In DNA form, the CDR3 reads TGCGCCAGCAGCGAATGGGACCGCACCTACGAGCAGTACTTC. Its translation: CASSEWDRTYEQYF.

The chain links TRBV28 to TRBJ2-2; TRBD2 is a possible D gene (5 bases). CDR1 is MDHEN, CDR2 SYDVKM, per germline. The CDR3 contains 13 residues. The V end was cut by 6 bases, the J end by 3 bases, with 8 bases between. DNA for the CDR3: TGTGCCAGCAGCCCCGGGGACACCGGGGAGCTGTTTTTT. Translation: CASSPGDTGELFF.

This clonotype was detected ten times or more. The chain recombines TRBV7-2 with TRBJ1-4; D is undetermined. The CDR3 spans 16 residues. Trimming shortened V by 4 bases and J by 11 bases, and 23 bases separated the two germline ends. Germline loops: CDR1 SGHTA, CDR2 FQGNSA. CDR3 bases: TGTGCCAGCAGCTCCGAGAGACCCTCGCTTTCCGGGAAACTGTTTTTT. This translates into CASSSERPSLSGKLFF. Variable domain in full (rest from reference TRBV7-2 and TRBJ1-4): GAGVSQSPSNKVTEKGKDVELRCDPISGHTALYWYRQSLGQGLEFLIYFQGNSAPDKSGLPSDRFSAERTGGSVSTLTIQRTQQEDSAVYLCASSSERPSLSGKLFFGSGTQLSVL.

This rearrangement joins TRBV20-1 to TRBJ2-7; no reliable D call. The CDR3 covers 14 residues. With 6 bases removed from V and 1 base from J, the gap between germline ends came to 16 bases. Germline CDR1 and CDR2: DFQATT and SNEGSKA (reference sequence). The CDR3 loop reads CSADVPKASYEQYF. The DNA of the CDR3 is TGCAGTGCAGACGTCCCTAAGGCGTCCTACGAGCAGTACTTC.

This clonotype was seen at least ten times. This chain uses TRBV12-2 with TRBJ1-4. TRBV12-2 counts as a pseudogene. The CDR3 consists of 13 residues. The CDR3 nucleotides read TGTGCAAGTCGCGCCAGTCTAGGGGAAAAACTGTTTTTT. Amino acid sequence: CASRASLGEKLFF.

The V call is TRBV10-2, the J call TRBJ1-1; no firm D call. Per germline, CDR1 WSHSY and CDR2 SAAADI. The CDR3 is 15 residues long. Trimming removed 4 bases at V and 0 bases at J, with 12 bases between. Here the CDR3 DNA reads TGCGCCAGCAGTGCCCTACAGATAATGAACACTGAAGCTTTCTTT. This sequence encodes CASSALQIMNTEAFF.

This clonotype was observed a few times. DNA for the CDR3: TGTGCCAGCAGCTTGGGGGCGTCGGTCTACGAGCAGTACTTC. It translates to CASSLGASVYEQYF. This sequence joins TRBV5-6 and TRBJ2-7; D not certain. The CDR3 loop spans 14 amino acids. Trimming pared 0 bases from V and 3 bases from J, leaving 10 bases between. Germline assignment: CDR1 SGHDT and CDR2 YYEEEE.

CDR3 DNA sequence: TGTGCCAGCAGTGAGCGGGGCGACACAGATACGCAGTATTTT. The encoded protein is CASSERGDTDTQYF. The V call is TRBV2, the J call TRBJ2-3; D possibly corresponds to TRBD2 (6 bases). The germline V and J ends were trimmed by 3 bases and 2 bases, with 9 bases remaining between them. This CDR3 is built from 14 residues. Germline V lookup: CDR1 SNHLY, CDR2 FYNNEI.

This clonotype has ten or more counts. Written as DNA, the CDR3 is TGTGCCAGCAGCCGAAACGTTATTCCGGGACAGGGGTCCACTGAAGCTTTCTTT. This codes for CASSRNVIPGQGSTEAFF. The chain is built from TRBV7-2 and TRBJ1-1; 10 bases fit TRBD1. The V and J ends lost 5 bases and 4 bases, in that order; junction bases with no gene match: 16. The length of the CDR3 is 18 residues. Germline lookup yields CDR1 SGHTA and CDR2 FQGNSA.

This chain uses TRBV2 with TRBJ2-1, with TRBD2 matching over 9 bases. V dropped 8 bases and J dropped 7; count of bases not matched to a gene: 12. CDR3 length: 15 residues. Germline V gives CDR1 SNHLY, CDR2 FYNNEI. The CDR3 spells CASGSSGDYFNEQFF. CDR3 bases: TGTGCCAGCGGCTCTAGCGGGGATTACTTTAATGAGCAGTTCTTC.

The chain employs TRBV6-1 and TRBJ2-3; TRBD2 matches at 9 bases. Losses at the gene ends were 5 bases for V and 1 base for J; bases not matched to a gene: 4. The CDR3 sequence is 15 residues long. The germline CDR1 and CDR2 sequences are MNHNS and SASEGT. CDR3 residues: CASSPKRGGTDTQYF. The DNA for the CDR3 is TGTGCCAGCAGTCCTAAGCGGGGGGGCACAGATACGCAGTATTTT.

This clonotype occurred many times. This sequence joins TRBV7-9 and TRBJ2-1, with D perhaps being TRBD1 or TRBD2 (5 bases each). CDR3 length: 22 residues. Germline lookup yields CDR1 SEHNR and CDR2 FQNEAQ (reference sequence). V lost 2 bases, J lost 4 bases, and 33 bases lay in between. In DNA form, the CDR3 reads TGTGCCAGCAGCTTATTCCTGAATGCGGCTGGTTGGGGGAAGGGTGCTTACAATGAGCAGTTCTTC. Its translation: CASSLFLNAAGWGKGAYNEQFF.

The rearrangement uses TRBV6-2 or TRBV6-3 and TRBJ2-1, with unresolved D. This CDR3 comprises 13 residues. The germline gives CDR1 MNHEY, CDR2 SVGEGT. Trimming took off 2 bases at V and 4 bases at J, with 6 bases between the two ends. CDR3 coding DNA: TGTGCCAGCAGTTACCCAAAATACAATGAGCAGTTCTTC. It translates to CASSYPKYNEQFF.

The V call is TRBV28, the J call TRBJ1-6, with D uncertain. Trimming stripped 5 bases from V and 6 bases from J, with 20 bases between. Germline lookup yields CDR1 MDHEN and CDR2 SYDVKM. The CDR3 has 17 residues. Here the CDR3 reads CASSPSFPGNSNSPLHF. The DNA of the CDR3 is TGTGCCAGCAGTCCTTCGTTTCCAGGCAACTCTAATTCACCCCTCCACTTT.